This T cell receptor (beta chain) comes out of a study of T cells of healthy individuals. MiXCR was run by TCRdb on the 5' RACE reads, yielding one entry per CDR3 protein. The data contain about 53,000 distinct CDR3 sequences, around 15% of them singletons. This CDR3 comprises 11 residues. Trimming pared 2 bases from V and 6 bases from J, leaving 8 bases between. The germline V gene encodes CDR1 DFQATT and CDR2 SNEGSKA (reference sequence). This clonotype turned up a few times. This clonotype was obtained from a human donor in good health. This chain links TRBV20-1 with TRBJ2-7; D is unresolved. CDR3 loop: CSARRVGEQYF. The CDR3 nucleotides read TGCAGTGCTAGACGCGTAGGCGAGCAGTACTTC.